One T cell receptor beta chain is described in this entry. V lost 3 bases, J lost 4 bases, and 13 bases stayed unmatched. The length of the CDR3 is 18 residues. CDR1 and CDR2 (germline): SGDLS, YYNGEE. The sample originates from a study of T cell responses to AZD1222 COVID-19 vaccine. Sequenced by immunoSEQ multiplex PCR; TCRdb stores in-frame clones only, minus some. The repertoire holds about 76,000 clones, with roughly 90% as singletons. This chain joins TRBV9 and TRBJ1-2; TRBD1 agrees at 12 bases. Sequencing used peripheral blood, obtained on day 0 of AZD1222 vaccination. This sequence originates from an adult in good health. CDR3 in DNA: TGTGCCAGCAGCGGGCTGGGACAGGGGGCGAGTCATAGCTATGGCTACACCTTC. Amino acid sequence: CASSGLGQGASHSYGYTF.